The 29 T cell receptor beta chains listed next were all sequenced from one sample in a study of OX40 agonist ivuxolimab in advanced cancers. Libraries were prepared by immunoSEQ multiplex PCR; TCRdb keeps only in-frame clonotypes and omits some of them. The profile covers tens of thousands of clones, with about 80% appearing a single time and 1.5% to 2% taken by the ten largest. The material was CD4+ or CD8+ T cells sorted from blood, obtained in a trial of the OX40 agonist ivuxolimab. These receptors were collected from an adult with an advanced solid tumor such as melanoma, head and neck, liver or kidney cancer.

The chain joins TRBV6-5 to TRBJ2-7; D unclear. The V gene lost 3 bases and the J gene lost 2 bases, with 11 bases spanning the gap. The CDR3 is 14 amino acids. Germline-derived CDR1 and CDR2 are MNHEY and SVGAGI. CDR3 sequence reads: CASSYSSPPYEQYF. The CDR3 region has the DNA TGTGCCAGCAGTTATTCATCCCCCCCCTACGAGCAGTACTTC.

The gene calls are TRBV18 and TRBJ2-1; D possibly corresponds to TRBD1 (6 bases). In germline, CDR1 is KGHSH, CDR2 LQKENI. Trimming took off 3 bases at V and 7 bases at J, with 16 bases between the two ends. The CDR3 length is 15 residues. The CDR3 loop is CASSPTGPSGNEQFF. The CDR3 region has the DNA TGTGCCAGCTCACCGACAGGCCCCTCTGGAAATGAGCAGTTCTTC.

The chain recombines TRBV12-5 with TRBJ2-1, with 8 bases that match TRBD1. Germline V gives CDR1 LGHNT, CDR2 FRNRAP. V shed 3 bases, J shed 6 bases, and the junction held 7 bases outside the gene matches. The CDR3 consists of 15 residues. The CDR3 coding sequence is TGTGCTAGTGGTTTCGGTATACAGGGGGGCAATGAGCAGTTCTTC. The encoded protein is CASGFGIQGGNEQFF.

The chain is built from TRBV28 and TRBJ2-5; D is unclear. Looked up from germline, CDR1 is MDHEN and CDR2 is SYDVKM. This CDR3 has 17 amino acids. The ends were cut back, 4 bases at V and 1 base at J, with 19 bases in the middle. The CDR3 sequence is CASSWAAGVSFQETQYF. CDR3 bases: TGTGCCAGCAGTTGGGCAGCTGGCGTGAGTTTCCAAGAGACCCAGTACTTC.

V is TRBV5-1 and J is TRBJ2-2; 10 bases are shared with TRBD2. The CDR3 is made up of 19 amino acids. Germline CDR1 reads SGHRS; CDR2 reads YFSETQ. V was clipped by 2 bases and J by 3 bases; unmatched bases: 13. The CDR3 loop reads CASSFGSSSGSSDTGELFF. CDR3 nucleotides: TGCGCCAGCAGCTTTGGTAGCTCTAGCGGGAGCTCGGACACCGGGGAGCTGTTTTTT.

The chain joins TRBV7-2 to TRBJ2-3, with unresolved D. Trimming stripped 7 bases from V and 6 bases from J, with 17 bases between. Germline values: CDR1 SGHTA, CDR2 FQGNSA. The CDR3 has 14 amino acids. This chain's CDR3 is CASKAGSRGDTQYF. CDR3 nucleotides: TGTGCCAGCAAAGCCGGGTCCCGAGGTGATACGCAGTATTTT.

The J gene is TRBJ1-4, the V gene TRBV19; TRBD1 matches at 7 bases. Germline CDR1 is LNHDA and CDR2 is SQIVND (reference sequence). This CDR3 is built from 16 residues. Trimming took 3 bases from V and 1 from J; bases not matched to a gene: 5. CDR3 in amino acids: CASSIRQGETNEKLFF. DNA for the CDR3: TGTGCCAGTAGTATTCGGCAGGGGGAAACTAATGAAAAACTGTTTTTT.

This clone was seen once. The genes are TRBV28 and TRBJ2-7; a possible D gene is TRBD1 (7 bases). The V gene's germline CDR1 is MDHEN and CDR2 SYDVKM. Trimming removed 7 bases from V and 2 bases from J, with 18 bases in between. CDR3 size: 15 residues. For the CDR3, the DNA is TGTGCCAGCAAGCCCGGAGGGGGCGAGGCCTACGAGCAGTACTTC. The encoded protein is CASKPGGGEAYEQYF.

J is TRBJ2-5 and V is TRBV5-6, with 12 nucleotides matching TRBD2. V dropped 4 bases and J dropped 12; count of bases not matched to a gene: 10. The germline CDR1 and CDR2 sequences are SGHDT and YYEEEE. The CDR3 loop spans 14 amino acids. The CDR3 sequence is CASSLGLAGRGEYF. CDR3 bases: TGTGCCAGCAGCCTCGGACTAGCGGGACGGGGCGAGTACTTC.

The chain employs TRBV6-1 and TRBJ2-1, with D perhaps matching TRBD1 (6 bases). V was shortened by 6 bases and J by 7 bases, with 7 bases between the two germline ends. CDR1 is MNHNS and CDR2 is SASEGT in the germline V gene. The CDR3 is 11 residues long. For the CDR3, the DNA is TGTGCCAGCAGGACAGGAAATGAGCAGTTCTTC. As protein: CASRTGNEQFF.

This rearrangement joins TRBV7-9 to TRBJ2-3; 7 bases map to TRBD1. This CDR3 is built from 16 residues. V dropped 5 bases and J dropped 2; count of bases not matched to a gene: 10. Germline CDR1 SEHNR, CDR2 FQNEAQ (reference sequence). The CDR3 here is CASSISTGALTDTQYF. In DNA form, the CDR3 reads TGTGCCAGCAGCATCTCTACAGGGGCCCTCACAGATACGCAGTATTTT.

This clone was counted a single time. V and J are TRBV11-3 and TRBJ2-1, with D perhaps matching TRBD1 (6 bases). The germline gives CDR1 SGHNT, CDR2 YENEEA. The CDR3 has 14 residues. V was trimmed by 1 base and J by 3 bases, leaving 7 bases between them. The CDR3 loop is CASSLAGVYNEQFF. CDR3 bases: TGTGCCAGCAGCTTAGCAGGGGTCTACAATGAGCAGTTCTTC.

This rearrangement joins TRBV9 to TRBJ2-5; no reliable D call. Trimming shortened V by 2 bases and J by 5 bases, and 13 bases separated the two germline ends. The V gene's germline CDR1 is SGDLS and CDR2 YYNGEE. The CDR3 extends over 14 amino acids. The CDR3 bases are TGTGCCAGCAGCGTGACCAGCTCGGCGGAGACCCAGTACTTC. Protein: CASSVTSSAETQYF.

This sequence joins TRBV7-3 and TRBJ2-1; D remains ambiguous. The CDR3 has 13 amino acids. Trimming shortened V by 3 bases and J by 6 bases, and 9 bases separated the two germline ends. The V gene's germline CDR1 is SGHTA and CDR2 FQGTGA. In nucleotides, the CDR3 is TGTGCCAGCAGCTTGGCCAGATCCAATGAGCAGTTCTTC. The encoded protein is CASSLARSNEQFF.

This chain links TRBV28 with TRBJ2-7; D is perhaps TRBD2 (5 bases). V was trimmed by 7 bases and J by 2 bases, leaving 12 bases between them. Per germline, CDR1 MDHEN and CDR2 SYDVKM. The CDR3 has 13 amino acids. For the CDR3, the DNA is TGTGCCAGCACAGCCTTAGCGCCCTACGAGCAGTACTTC. Translation gives CASTALAPYEQYF.

The rearrangement joins TRBV7-2 to TRBJ2-2; no firm D call. CDR3 size: 14 residues. Germline CDR1 and CDR2: SGHTA and FQGNSA. V lost 2 bases and J 1 base, leaving 5 bases between the germline ends. The CDR3 DNA is TGTGCCAGCAGCTTAACCCAGAACACCGGGGAGCTGTTTTTT. Encoded protein: CASSLTQNTGELFF.

V gene TRBV10-2 combines with J gene TRBJ1-2; possible D gene TRBD1, 6 bases. Germline V gene data show CDR1 as WSHSY and CDR2 as SAAADI. Trimming stripped 8 bases from V and 7 bases from J, with 17 bases between. The CDR3 totals 13 residues. The CDR3 DNA reads as TGCGCCAGCTCACCCCAGGGGCAAAGTGGCTACACCTTC. This gives the protein CASSPQGQSGYTF.

This clone was counted a few times. V usage is TRBV27 and J usage is TRBJ1-2; TRBD1 might be the D (5 bases). Germline V gene sequence: CDR1 MNHEY, CDR2 SMNVEV (reference sequence). The germline V and J ends were trimmed by 6 bases and 4 bases, with 18 bases remaining between them. The CDR3 covers 15 residues. The CDR3 here is CASRPTDRPPYGYTF. The DNA of the CDR3 is TGTGCCAGCAGACCCACCGACAGACCCCCCTATGGCTACACCTTC.

Worth noting for this clone: Its ends do not fully match the called genes, so a read error is possible. This chain uses TRBV4-3 with TRBJ1-1; no definite D call. The CDR3 has 13 amino acids. In germline, CDR1 is LGHNA, CDR2 YSLEER. Written as DNA, the CDR3 is TGCGCCAGCAGCCGCATAGAGAGGGTAGTCTTAACCTTT. This codes for CASSRIERVVLTF.

In DNA form, the CDR3 reads TGTGCCAGCAGCCAAGATTCGGGGGGAGGGCCCTACGAGCAGTACTTC. Translation gives CASSQDSGGGPYEQYF. This chain uses TRBV4-2 with TRBJ2-7; 7 bases are shared with TRBD2. The junction had 7 bases not matched to a gene; V was cut back by 0 bases and J by 2 bases. The CDR3 has 16 residues. Germline V lookup: CDR1 LGHNA, CDR2 YNFKEQ.

V and J are TRBV6-5 and TRBJ2-3; the match to TRBD2 covers 8 bases. This CDR3 is 14 amino acids long. Germline values: CDR1 MNHEY, CDR2 SVGAGI. J gave up 1 base and V 8 bases, and 5 bases lay outside the gene matches. CDR3 in DNA: TGTGCCAGCCGGATGACTAGCGGCACAGATACGCAGTATTTT. It specifies CASRMTSGTDTQYF.

The chain links TRBV4-3 to TRBJ1-2; no clear D gene. Germline CDR1 reads LGHNA; CDR2 reads YSLEER. Trimming removed 1 base from V and 0 bases from J, with 15 bases in between. This CDR3 comprises 17 residues. CDR3 DNA sequence: TGCGCCAGCAGCCAAGGGCTCGAAAGCCCACCTAACTATGGCTACACCTTC. Protein: CASSQGLESPPNYGYTF.

V gene TRBV7-2 combines with J gene TRBJ2-1, with TRBD1 identical over 12 bases. V gave up 3 bases and J gave up 7 bases; unmatched junction bases: 10. This CDR3 is 17 amino acids long. Germline CDR1 reads SGHTA; CDR2 reads FQGNSA. Here the CDR3 reads CASSFASGTGGRNEQFF. In DNA form, the CDR3 reads TGTGCCAGCAGCTTCGCCTCCGGGACAGGGGGCAGAAATGAGCAGTTCTTC.

The chain has TRBV4-2 and TRBJ1-5; unclear D gene. Trimming left V 0 bases short and J 7 bases short, with 10 bases between. Germline V gene data show CDR1 as LGHNA and CDR2 as YNFKEQ. The CDR3 covers 14 residues. CDR3 coding DNA: TGTGCCAGCAGCCAAGATTGGGGTTCGCAGCCCCAGCATTTT. This sequence encodes CASSQDWGSQPQHF.

The chain couples TRBV9 to TRBJ1-1, with a possible D match to TRBD1 (5 bases). The CDR3 has 16 amino acids. Germline V CDR1 and CDR2: SGDLS, YYNGEE. V lost 0 bases and J 3 bases, leaving 15 bases between the germline ends. Written as DNA, the CDR3 is TGTGCCAGCAGCGTAGACTTTCGGGGGTTCGACACTGAAGCTTTCTTT. It yields the protein CASSVDFRGFDTEAFF.

The gene calls are TRBV16 and TRBJ1-4; 7 bases are a match to TRBD1. The germline V gene has CDR1 KGHSY and CDR2 FQNENV. This CDR3 has 17 residues. V lost 8 bases, J lost 7 bases, and 19 bases stayed unmatched. DNA of the CDR3: TGTGCCAGCTTCCAAACAAGGGGGCGGGGGAGTGGTGAAAAACTGTTTTTT. Its protein is CASFQTRGRGSGEKLFF.

The CDR3 reads CASSIAGGSGQPQHF. CDR3 nucleotides: TGTGCCAGTAGTATCGCAGGGGGCTCGGGTCAGCCCCAGCATTTT. The chain carries TRBV19 and TRBJ1-5; 8 bases are shared with TRBD1. CDR3 length: 15 residues. The trim removed 3 bases at V and 6 bases at J, leaving 7 bases unmatched. Per germline, CDR1 LNHDA and CDR2 SQIVND (reference sequence).

This clone was seen once. The chain employs TRBV10-2 and TRBJ2-1, with TRBD2 matching over 10 bases. V shed 7 bases and J 4 bases; nucleotides not matched to a gene: 10. Germline assignment: CDR1 WSHSY and CDR2 SAAADI. This CDR3 spans 16 amino acids. CDR3 residues: CASTQEAGGGYNEQFF. Written as DNA, the CDR3 is TGCGCCAGCACCCAGGAAGCGGGAGGGGGTTACAATGAGCAGTTCTTC.

This chain links TRBV4-1 with TRBJ2-2; possibly TRBD2 for D (5 bases). From germline, CDR1 is MGHRA and CDR2 YSYEKL. This CDR3 comprises 14 residues. With 1 base removed from V and 7 bases from J, the gap between germline ends came to 10 bases. The CDR3 sequence: CASSQAGFHGELFF. CDR3 coding DNA: TGCGCCAGCAGCCAAGCGGGGTTTCACGGGGAGCTGTTTTTT.